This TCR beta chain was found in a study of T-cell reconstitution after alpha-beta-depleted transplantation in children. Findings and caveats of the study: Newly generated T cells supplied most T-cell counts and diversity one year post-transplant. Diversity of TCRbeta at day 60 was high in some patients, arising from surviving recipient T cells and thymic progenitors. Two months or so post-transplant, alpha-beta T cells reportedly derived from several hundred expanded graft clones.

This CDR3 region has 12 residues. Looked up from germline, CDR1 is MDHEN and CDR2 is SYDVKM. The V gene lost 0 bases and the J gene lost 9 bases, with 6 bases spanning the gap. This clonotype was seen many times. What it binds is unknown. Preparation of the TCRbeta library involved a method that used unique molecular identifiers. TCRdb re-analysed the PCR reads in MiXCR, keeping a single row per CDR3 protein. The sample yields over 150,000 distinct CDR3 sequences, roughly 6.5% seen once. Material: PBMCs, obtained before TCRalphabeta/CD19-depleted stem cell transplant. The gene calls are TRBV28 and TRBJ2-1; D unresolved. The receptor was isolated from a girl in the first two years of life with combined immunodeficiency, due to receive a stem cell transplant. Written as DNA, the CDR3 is TGTGCCAGCAGTTTATGGATGTCTGAGCAGTTCTTC. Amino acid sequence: CASSLWMSEQFF.